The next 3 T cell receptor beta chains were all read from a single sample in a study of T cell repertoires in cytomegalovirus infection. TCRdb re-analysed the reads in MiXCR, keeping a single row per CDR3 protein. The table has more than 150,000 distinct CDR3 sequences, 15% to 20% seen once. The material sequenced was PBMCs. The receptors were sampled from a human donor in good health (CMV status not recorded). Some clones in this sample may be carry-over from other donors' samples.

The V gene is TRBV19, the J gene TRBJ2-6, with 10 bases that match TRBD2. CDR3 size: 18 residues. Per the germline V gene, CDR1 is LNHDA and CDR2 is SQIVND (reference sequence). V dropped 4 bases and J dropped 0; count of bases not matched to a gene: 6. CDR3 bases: TGTGCCAGTAGTACCGTTGCTAGCGGGAGCTCTGGGGCCAACGTCCTGACTTTC. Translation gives CASSTVASGSSGANVLTF.

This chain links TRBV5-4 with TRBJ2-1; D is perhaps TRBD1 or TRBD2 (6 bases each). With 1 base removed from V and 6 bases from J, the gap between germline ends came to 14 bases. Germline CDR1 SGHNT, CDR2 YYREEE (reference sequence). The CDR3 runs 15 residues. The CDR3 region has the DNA TGTGCCAGCAGCTTGCTGCTGGGGGGCCTCAATGAGCAGTTCTTC. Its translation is CASSLLLGGLNEQFF.

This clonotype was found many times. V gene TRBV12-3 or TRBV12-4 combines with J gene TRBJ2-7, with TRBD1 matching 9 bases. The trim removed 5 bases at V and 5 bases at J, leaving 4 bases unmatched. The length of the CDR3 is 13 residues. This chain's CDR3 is CASSGTGIHEQYF. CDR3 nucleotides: TGTGCCAGCAGTGGGACAGGGATCCACGAGCAGTACTTC.